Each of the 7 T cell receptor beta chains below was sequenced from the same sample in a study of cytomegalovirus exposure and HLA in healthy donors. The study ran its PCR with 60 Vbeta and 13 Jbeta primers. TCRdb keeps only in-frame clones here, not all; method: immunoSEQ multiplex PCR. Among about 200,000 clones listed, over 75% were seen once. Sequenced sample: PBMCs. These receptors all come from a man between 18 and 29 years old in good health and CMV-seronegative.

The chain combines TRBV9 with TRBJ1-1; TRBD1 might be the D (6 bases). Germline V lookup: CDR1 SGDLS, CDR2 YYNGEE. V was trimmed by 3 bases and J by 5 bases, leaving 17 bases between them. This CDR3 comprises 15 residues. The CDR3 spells CASSGTGNRYTEAFF. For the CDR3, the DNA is TGTGCCAGCAGCGGCACAGGGAACCGGTATACTGAAGCTTTCTTT. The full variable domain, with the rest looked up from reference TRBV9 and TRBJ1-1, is DSGVTQTPKHLITATGQRVTLRCSPRSGDLSVYWYQQSLDQGLQFLIQYYNGEERAKGNILERFSAQQFPDLHSELNLSSLELGDSALYFCASSGTGNRYTEAFFGQGTRLTVV.

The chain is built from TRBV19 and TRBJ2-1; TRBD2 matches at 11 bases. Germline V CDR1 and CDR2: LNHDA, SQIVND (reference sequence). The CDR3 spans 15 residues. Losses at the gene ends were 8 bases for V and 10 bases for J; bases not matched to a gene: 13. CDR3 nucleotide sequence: TGTGCCAGTGGAGGTAGCGGGGGGGCTAGCGGGGAGCAGTTCTTC. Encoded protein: CASGGSGGASGEQFF.

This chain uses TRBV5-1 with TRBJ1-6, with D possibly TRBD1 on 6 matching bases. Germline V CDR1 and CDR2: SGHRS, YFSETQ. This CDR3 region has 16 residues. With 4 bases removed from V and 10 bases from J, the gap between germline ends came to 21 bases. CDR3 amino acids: CASSPNGQLLVSPLHF. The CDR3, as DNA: TGCGCCAGCAGCCCCAATGGACAGCTTTTGGTGTCACCCCTCCACTTT.

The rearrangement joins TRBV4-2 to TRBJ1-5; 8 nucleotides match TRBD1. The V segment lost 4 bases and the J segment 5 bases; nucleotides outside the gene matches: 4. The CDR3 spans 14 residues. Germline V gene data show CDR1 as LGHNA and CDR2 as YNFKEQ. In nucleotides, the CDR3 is TGTGCCAGCAGCCGGCAGGGGGCGGATCAGCCCCAGCATTTT. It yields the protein CASSRQGADQPQHF.

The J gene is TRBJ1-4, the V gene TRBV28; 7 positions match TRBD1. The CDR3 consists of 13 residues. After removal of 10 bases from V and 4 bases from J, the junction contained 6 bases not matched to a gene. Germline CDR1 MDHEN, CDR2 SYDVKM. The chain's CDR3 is CATDRANNEKLFF. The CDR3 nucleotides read TGTGCCACCGACAGGGCAAATAATGAAAAACTGTTTTTT. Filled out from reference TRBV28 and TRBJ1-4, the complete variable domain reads DVKVTQSSRYLVKRTGEKVFLECVQDMDHENMFWYRQDPGLGLRLIYFSYDVKMKEKGDIPEGYSVSREKKERFSLILESASTNQTSMYLCATDRANNEKLFFGSGTQLSVL.

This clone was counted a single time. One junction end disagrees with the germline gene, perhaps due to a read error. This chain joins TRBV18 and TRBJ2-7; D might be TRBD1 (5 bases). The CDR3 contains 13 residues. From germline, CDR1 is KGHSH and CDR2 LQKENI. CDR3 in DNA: TGTGCCAGCTCCCCACTATCAAGGGGCGAGCAGTACTTC. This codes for CASSPLSRGEQYF.

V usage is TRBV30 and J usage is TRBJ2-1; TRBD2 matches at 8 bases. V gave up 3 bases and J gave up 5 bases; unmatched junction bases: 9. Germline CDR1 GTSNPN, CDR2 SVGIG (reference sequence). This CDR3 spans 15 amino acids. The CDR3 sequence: CAWSRRAGANNEQFF. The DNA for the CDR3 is TGTGCCTGGAGCCGTAGAGCGGGGGCCAACAATGAGCAGTTCTTC.